The rows below give T cell receptor beta chains drawn from one sample of a study of T cell responses to AZD1222 COVID-19 vaccine. Generated by immunoSEQ multiplex PCR, the TCRdb table keeps only in-frame clones and is missing some. The repertoire includes 170,000 or so clones, 90% of them detected once, and approximately 2.9% sits in the top ten. Source: peripheral blood, taken on day 0 of AZD1222 vaccination. These TCRs come from an adult in good health. CDR3s include the opening cysteine and the closing phenylalanine or tryptophan. A D gene is named only where the DNA matches it firmly. Only part of the rows carry a size: once, few, many, or a class if the clone is expanded.

>TRBV20-1|TRBD2|NA|TRBJ2-3
CSASTSGGAGDTQYF
TGCAGTGCTAGTACGTCGGGGGGGGCGGGAGATACGCAGTATTTT
>TRBV6-2/TRBV6-3|NA|NA|TRBJ2-3
CASSFTRGAGNTDTQYF
TGTGCCAGCAGTTTTACTCGGGGGGCCGGGAACACAGATACGCAGTATTTT
>TRBV30|NA|NA|TRBJ1-1
CAWTQLGGQTAFRAFF
TGTGCCTGGACCCAGCTTGGGGGGCAGACGGCCTTTAGAGCTTTCTTT
>TRBV10-3|NA|NA|TRBJ1-3
CAVWGNTIYF
TGTGCCGTCTGGGGAAACACCATATATTTT
>TRBV12-3/TRBV12-4|NA|NA|TRBJ1-2
CASSFGELGGYTF
TGTGCCAGCAGTTTTGGGGAGTTAGGGGGCTACACCTTC
>TRBV6-1|NA|NA|TRBJ2-1
CASSPARGEFF
TGTGCCAGCAGTCCCGCTCGCGGGGAGTTCTTC
>TRBV6-1|NA|once|TRBJ1-6
CASSEVGGGEYSPLHF
TGTGCCAGCAGTGAAGTTGGTGGGGGTGAGTATTCACCCCTCCACTTT
>TRBV7-7|NA|NA|TRBJ2-6
CASSPEGPPVLTF
TGTGCTAGCAGCCCGGAGGGGCCCCCCGTCCTGACTTTC
>TRBV9|TRBD1|NA|TRBJ2-2
CASSPRLAEGAGGELFF
TGTGCCAGCAGCCCCCGCCTCGCAGAGGGGGCGGGCGGGGAGCTGTTTTTT
>TRBV11-2|TRBD2|NA|TRBJ2-2
CASSVLSLAGAGGTGELFF
TGTGCCAGCAGCGTACTTTCGCTAGCGGGGGCTGGGGGCACCGGGGAGCTGTTTTTT
>TRBV7-8|NA|NA|TRBJ2-3
CASSWTGTDTQYF
TGTGCCAGCAGCTGGACAGGCACAGATACGCAGTATTTT
>TRBV18|NA|NA|TRBJ1-1
CASSPGQTYETFF
TGTGCCAGCTCACCCGGACAGACCTACGAGACTTTCTTT
>TRBV7-9|TRBD1|once|TRBJ1-1
CASSVQGANTEAFF
TGTGCCAGCAGCGTACAGGGGGCGAACACTGAAGCTTTCTTT
>TRBV2|TRBD2|NA|TRBJ2-5
CASSGGAEETQYF
TGTGCCAGTAGCGGGGGGGCGGAGGAGACCCAGTACTTC
>TRBV4-1|TRBD1|NA|TRBJ1-1
CASSQQSGQRREAFF
TGCGCCAGCAGCCAGCAATCGGGACAGAGACGTGAAGCTTTCTTT
>TRBV3-1/TRBV3-2|NA|NA|TRBJ2-7
CASSQGGQGPYEQYF
TGTGCCAGCAGCCAAGGGGGGCAGGGGCCCTACGAGCAGTACTTC
>TRBV4-1|TRBD1|NA|TRBJ1-1
CASSQGTGDPGGTEAFF
TGCGCCAGCAGCCAAGGGACAGGGGACCCTGGAGGGACTGAAGCTTTCTTT
>TRBV11-2|TRBD1|NA|TRBJ2-5
CASSPAGQGWLGETQYF
TGTGCCAGCAGCCCCGCCGGACAGGGGTGGCTGGGCGAGACCCAGTACTTC
>TRBV6-4|NA|NA|TRBJ2-2
CASRAPGRTGELFF
TGTGCCAGCAGGGCCCCGGGGCGGACCGGGGAGCTGTTTTTT
>TRBV19|NA|NA|TRBJ2-7
CASRPRAGNTYEQYF
TGTGCCAGTAGACCCCGGGCAGGGAATACCTACGAGCAGTACTTC
>TRBV27|TRBD1|once|TRBJ1-6
CASTSRGLWSPLHF
TGTGCCAGCACTAGCAGGGGGCTATGGTCACCCCTCCACTTT
>TRBV7-3|TRBD1|few|TRBJ1-5
CASSSPQGFGQPQHF
TGTGCCAGCAGCTCACCACAGGGGTTTGGTCAGCCCCAGCATTTT
>TRBV6-1|NA|NA|TRBJ2-7
CASSEIGGGPGEQYF
TGTGCCAGCAGTGAAATCGGGGGCGGTCCGGGCGAGCAGTACTTC
>TRBV5-8|TRBD1|once|TRBJ1-5
CASSFPGQGWNQPQHF
TGTGCCAGCAGCTTCCCGGGACAGGGGTGGAATCAGCCCCAGCATTTT
>TRBV29-1|NA|NA|TRBJ1-5
CSVGDENQPQHF
TGCAGCGTGGGGGACGAAAATCAGCCCCAGCATTTT
>TRBV4-3|TRBD2|NA|TRBJ2-1
CASSQRRGGSSYNEQFF
TGCGCCAGCAGCCAAAGGCGGGGGGGGTCCTCCTACAATGAGCAGTTCTTC
>TRBV12-5|TRBD1|NA|TRBJ2-7
CASGLALTGAEQYF
TGTGCTAGTGGTTTGGCACTGACAGGGGCCGAGCAGTACTTC
>TRBV19|NA|NA|TRBJ2-5
CASSIGRHQETQYF
TGTGCCAGTAGTATAGGACGCCACCAAGAGACCCAGTACTTC
>TRBV5-4|NA|NA|TRBJ1-4
CASSFKTENEKLFF
TGTGCCAGCAGCTTCAAGACAGAGAATGAAAAACTGTTTTTT
>TRBV5-6|NA|NA|TRBJ1-1
CASSLLINTEAFF
TGTGCCAGCAGCTTGCTCATTAACACTGAAGCTTTCTTT
>TRBV11-2|NA|NA|TRBJ2-7
CASSLEVIGNEQYF
TGTGCCAGCAGCTTAGAAGTAATAGGGAACGAGCAGTACTTC
>TRBV9|NA|NA|TRBJ1-2
CASSVGRGRNYGYTF
TGTGCCAGCAGCGTAGGGCGGGGGAGGAACTATGGCTACACCTTC
>TRBV9|NA|NA|TRBJ2-2
CASSVGSGTQGRELFF
TGTGCCAGCAGCGTGGGCTCCGGGACCCAGGGGCGGGAGCTGTTTTTT
>TRBV10-3|TRBD2|NA|TRBJ2-3
CATMGLAGGSTDTQYF
TGTGCCACTATGGGACTAGCGGGGGGTAGCACAGATACGCAGTATTTT
>TRBV29-1|NA|NA|TRBJ1-5
CSVRLGPDQPQHF
TGCAGCGTTCGCCTGGGACCTGATCAGCCCCAGCATTTT
>TRBV7-2|NA|NA|TRBJ1-1
CASSAPNRATEAFF
TGTGCCAGCAGCGCCCCCAACAGGGCTACTGAAGCTTTCTTT
>TRBV27|NA|NA|TRBJ1-4
CASSLQGPNEKLFF
TGTGCCAGCAGTTTACAGGGGCCTAATGAAAAACTGTTTTTT
>TRBV7-2|NA|NA|TRBJ1-2
CASSPTRYGYTF
TGTGCCAGCAGCCCTACACGCTATGGCTACACCTTC
>TRBV27|NA|NA|TRBJ1-1
CASMRGPSAFF
TGTGCCAGCATGAGGGGCCCTAGCGCTTTCTTT
>TRBV2|NA|NA|TRBJ1-6
CASSENRVDNSPLHF
TGTGCCAGCAGTGAGAACAGGGTGGATAATTCACCCCTCCACTTT
>TRBV11-2|NA|NA|TRBJ2-1
CASNRRNEQFF
TGTGCCAGCAATAGGCGCAATGAGCAGTTCTTC
>TRBV12-3/TRBV12-4|NA|NA|TRBJ1-2
CASSLARGYGYTF
TGTGCCAGCAGTTTAGCGCGGGGTTACGGCTACACCTTC
>TRBV11-2|NA|once|TRBJ2-1
CASSLGTKLVNEQFF
TGTGCCAGCAGCTTAGGAACGAAATTGGTCAATGAGCAGTTCTTC
>TRBV19|TRBD2|few|TRBJ2-3
CASSKWGLASGAQYF
TGTGCCAGTAGTAAGTGGGGACTAGCGTCGGGTGCGCAGTATTTT
>TRBV5-6|NA|NA|TRBJ2-7
CASSGAGIYEQYF
TGTGCCAGCAGCGGTGCAGGGATCTACGAGCAGTACTTC
>TRBV6-2/TRBV6-3|NA|NA|TRBJ2-1
CASSPDRGYRGGLDEQFF
TGTGCCAGCAGCCCGGACAGGGGCTATCGGGGGGGCTTGGATGAGCAGTTCTTC
>TRBV6-6|TRBD2|once|TRBJ2-5
CASRRGLGEPQYF
TGTGCCAGCAGGAGGGGACTAGGGGAGCCCCAGTACTTC
>TRBV6-5|NA|NA|TRBJ2-5
CASSYGTGTTETQYF
TGTGCCAGCAGTTACGGCACCGGGACCACAGAGACCCAGTACTTC
>TRBV12-3/TRBV12-4|NA|NA|TRBJ2-7
CASRHGVTYEQYF
TGTGCCAGCAGGCACGGGGTAACCTACGAGCAGTACTTC
>TRBV11-2|NA|NA|TRBJ1-2
CASSQGYPSGYGYTF
TGTGCCAGCAGCCAGGGGTATCCGAGCGGGTATGGCTACACCTTC
>TRBV18|NA|NA|TRBJ1-1
CASSLSFAEAFF
TGTGCCAGCTCACTTTCATTCGCTGAAGCTTTCTTT
>TRBV2|NA|NA|TRBJ2-3
CASSEVSLGSITDTQYF
TGTGCCAGCAGTGAAGTGAGTTTGGGATCTATCACAGATACGCAGTATTTT